A single sample gave rise to the 7 T cell receptor beta chains below, sequenced in a study of human T cells and chemical hapten exposure. The time point: healthy volunteer bleed at 6 weeks. The authors' total RNA extraction used unfractionated whole blood. In TCRdb, the RACE reads were re-called with MiXCR into one record per CDR3 protein. The data show some 65,000 distinct CDR3 sequences, under 7.5% seen once. The sample consisted of whole blood. The receptors here all came from a female donor in good health. Some clones in this sample may be carry-over from other donors' samples.

The gene calls are TRBV20-1 and TRBJ2-7; 8 nucleotides line up with TRBD2. The trim removed 5 bases at V and 0 bases at J, leaving 6 bases unmatched. The CDR3 is made up of 14 amino acids. Germline values: CDR1 DFQATT, CDR2 SNEGSKA (reference sequence). The CDR3 loop is CSAETSVDSYEQYF. CDR3 DNA: TGCAGTGCTGAGACTAGCGTCGACTCCTACGAGCAGTACTTC.

This clonotype has at least ten counts. The chain is built from TRBV6-2 or TRBV6-3 and TRBJ1-1; 8 positions match TRBD1. The V gene's germline CDR1 is MNHEY and CDR2 SVGEGT. J lost 1 base, V lost 8 bases, and 3 bases had no gene match. The CDR3 is 13 amino acids. CDR3 protein: CASGTGRNTEAFF. CDR3 coding DNA: TGTGCCAGCGGGACAGGACGGAACACTGAAGCTTTCTTT.

V usage is TRBV7-2 and J usage is TRBJ1-1; D call uncertain. CDR1 and CDR2 (germline): SGHTA, FQGNSA. Trimming removed 1 base from V and 0 bases from J, with 9 bases in between. CDR3 size: 15 residues. The CDR3 nucleotides read TGTGCCAGCAGCTTAGTTTCAAATTTGAACACTGAAGCTTTCTTT. It codes for CASSLVSNLNTEAFF. Combining the CDR3 with reference TRBV7-2 and TRBJ1-1 gives the whole variable domain GAGVSQSPSNKVTEKGKDVELRCDPISGHTALYWYRQSLGQGLEFLIYFQGNSAPDKSGLPSDRFSAERTGGSVSTLTIQRTQQEDSAVYLCASSLVSNLNTEAFFGQGTRLTVV.

In its sample, this clonotype was seen many times. This sequence joins TRBV7-2 and TRBJ1-1; D possibly corresponds to TRBD1 (5 bases). Germline V lookup: CDR1 SGHTA, CDR2 FQGNSA. The CDR3 has 14 residues. V dropped 1 base and J dropped 10 bases, with 16 bases sitting between them. The CDR3 protein is CASSLVGPYRGAFF. DNA for the CDR3: TGTGCCAGCAGCTTAGTGGGCCCATATAGGGGAGCTTTCTTT.

This clonotype appeared a few times. CDR3 sequence (DNA): TGTGCCTGTGGCGGAGGGGGGCAGCCCCAGCATTTT. It is translated as CACGGGGQPQHF. The rearrangement links TRBV30 to TRBJ1-5; possibly TRBD1 for D (6 bases). V dropped 6 bases and J dropped 7 bases, with 13 bases sitting between them. The CDR3 runs 12 residues. Germline CDR1 and CDR2: GTSNPN and SVGIG (reference sequence).

The chain has TRBV29-1 and TRBJ2-3; D unclear. CDR3 length: 12 residues. V was trimmed by 7 bases and J by 4 bases, leaving 12 bases between them. CDR1 and CDR2 from the germline V gene are SQVTM and ANQGSEA. The CDR3 is CSGWQGSDTQYF. For the CDR3, the DNA is TGCAGCGGTTGGCAAGGTTCAGATACGCAGTATTTT.

The J gene is TRBJ1-6, the V gene TRBV6-6; tentatively, D is TRBD1 (6 bases). V lost 7 bases to trimming and J lost 2 bases, with 12 bases between them. This CDR3 contains 15 residues. Germline CDR1 reads MNHNY; CDR2 reads SVGAGI (reference sequence). CDR3 residues: CASTNRDTYNSPLHF. Here the CDR3 DNA reads TGTGCCAGCACCAACAGGGACACCTATAATTCACCCCTCCACTTT.